This TCR beta chain emerged from a study of T cells in Graves' hyperthyroidism and ophthalmopathy. Study-wide findings and caveats: Separation of ophthalmopathy from stable hyperthyroidism was achieved by a 13 V-J model.

Patients showing uncontrolled infection, other autoimmune disease, pregnancy or lactation were ineligible. Clinicians diagnosed patients from clinical symptoms, serum thyroxine and TRAb, thyroid ultrasound and orbital computed tomography. The CDR3 extends over 17 amino acids. CDR1 is SGHKS, CDR2 YYEKEE, per germline (reference sequence). V lost 5 bases to trimming and J lost 1 base, with 18 bases between them. This clonotype has more than one count but fewer than ten. Its antigen is as yet unknown. Researchers amplified the TCR beta CDR3 regions from RNA transcripts. The HTBI set primed first-round TCR CDR3 RT-PCR. TCRdb analysed the multiplex PCR reads with MiXCR anew, one entry per CDR3 protein. The table records some 400,000 distinct CDR3 sequences, about 13% of them present only once.

This clonotype was sampled from a young man with Graves' hyperthyroidism that later progressed to Graves' ophthalmopathy. The specimen was blood. The rearrangement links TRBV5-5 to TRBJ2-2; no clear D gene. CDR3 DNA: TGTGCCAGCAGTCCCCTTGGGGTAGGGATGAACACCGGGGAGCTGTTTTTT. Protein: CASSPLGVGMNTGELFF.